The 20 T cell receptor beta chains reported below all come from one sample, sequenced in a study of type 1 regulatory T cells. TCRdb redid the calling of the reads with MiXCR, one entry per CDR3 protein. The table shows 80,000 to 100,000 distinct CDR3 sequences, with less than 40% occurring only once. The specimen sequenced was CD4+ T cells, either the whole sample or a sorted fraction (not recorded which). These receptors were taken from a human donor in good health.

This clonotype was observed a few times. The chain combines TRBV5-1 with TRBJ2-2, with 10 bases matching TRBD2. Germline CDR1 and CDR2: SGHRS and YFSETQ. The V segment lost 4 bases and the J segment 3 bases; nucleotides outside the gene matches: 9. The CDR3 is 17 residues long. The CDR3 region has the DNA TGCGCCAGCAGCCTGGGGCTAGCGGGAGATTACACCGGGGAGCTGTTTTTT. Encoded protein: CASSLGLAGDYTGELFF.

This clonotype was found a few times. V and J are TRBV20-1 and TRBJ1-3; D gene uncertain. Germline V gene data show CDR1 as DFQATT and CDR2 as SNEGSKA (reference sequence). This CDR3 is 13 amino acids long. V shed 3 bases and J shed 4 bases, with 10 bases lying between them. The CDR3 DNA is TGCAGTGCTAGTTTGGGTTTCGGAAACACCATATATTTT. Its translation is CSASLGFGNTIYF.

The chain couples TRBV20-1 to TRBJ2-7, with D unresolved. CDR3 size: 14 residues. Trimming removed 0 bases at V and 5 bases at J, with 14 bases between. Germline V CDR1 and CDR2: DFQATT, SNEGSKA (reference sequence). CDR3: CSARDRDLVHEQYF. In nucleotides, the CDR3 is TGCAGTGCTAGAGATAGGGATTTAGTTCACGAGCAGTACTTC.

The rearrangement links TRBV5-1 to TRBJ2-1; 16 nucleotides line up with TRBD2. Per the germline V gene, CDR1 is SGHRS and CDR2 is YFSETQ. CDR3 length equals 15 residues. With 4 bases clipped from V and 9 bases from J, the junction kept 4 bases outside the gene matches. The CDR3 here is CASSAGLAGGPEQFF. The CDR3 bases are TGCGCCAGCAGCGCGGGACTAGCGGGAGGGCCTGAGCAGTTCTTC.

V gene TRBV6-6 combines with J gene TRBJ2-1, with D uncertain. In germline, CDR1 is MNHNY, CDR2 SVGAGI (reference sequence). V was clipped by 7 bases and J by 2 bases, with 18 bases between them. The CDR3 has 16 amino acids. The DNA for the CDR3 is TGTGCCAGCACCTACGATATCCCGGTCGCCTACAATGAGCAGTTCTTC. It codes for CASTYDIPVAYNEQFF.

This clonotype was seen many times. CDR3 amino acids: CASSPGDASSYEQYF. DNA of the CDR3: TGCGCCAGCAGCCCGGGGGACGCCTCCTCCTACGAGCAGTACTTC. The chain employs TRBV4-3 and TRBJ2-7; TRBD2 is a possible D gene (6 bases). The CDR3 sequence is 15 residues long. Trimming cost V 4 bases and J 0 bases, with 13 bases left between them. Germline lookup yields CDR1 LGHNA and CDR2 YSLEER.

This clonotype was observed at least ten times. The chain has TRBV7-2 and TRBJ2-1; D is undetermined. The ends were cut back, 2 bases at V and 5 bases at J, with 10 bases in the middle. Germline assignment: CDR1 SGHTA and CDR2 FQGNSA. The CDR3 runs to 14 residues. CDR3: CASSLNYADNEQFF. CDR3 DNA: TGTGCCAGCAGCTTAAATTACGCAGACAATGAGCAGTTCTTC.

This chain uses TRBV29-1 with TRBJ1-1; D remains ambiguous. The V and J ends lost 5 bases and 1 base respectively, with 8 bases between them. This CDR3 is built from 12 residues. Germline CDR1 SQVTM, CDR2 ANQGSEA. The DNA for the CDR3 is TGCAGCGTTTCGTCAAAGAACACTGAAGCTTTCTTT. It specifies CSVSSKNTEAFF.

Only a few counts were recorded for this clonotype. The chain couples TRBV10-3 to TRBJ2-7; D may be TRBD2 (6 bases). This CDR3 comprises 15 residues. The V gene's germline CDR1 is ENHRY and CDR2 SYGVKD. The V and J ends lost 3 bases and 6 bases respectively, with 18 bases between them. CDR3 DNA: TGTGCCATCAGTGAATCAAGGGACTCGTCGGGCGAGCAGTACTTC. It yields the protein CAISESRDSSGEQYF.

The CDR3 region is CASSLVGGDPGNTIYF. The CDR3 DNA is TGCGCCAGCAGCTTGGTCGGAGGGGACCCTGGAAACACCATATATTTT. V gene TRBV5-1 combines with J gene TRBJ1-3; possible D gene TRBD1, 5 bases. The CDR3 has 16 residues. Germline V gene sequence: CDR1 SGHRS, CDR2 YFSETQ. The germline V and J ends were trimmed by 0 bases and 2 bases, with 12 bases remaining between them.

The V gene is TRBV20-1, the J gene TRBJ1-4; tentatively, D is TRBD1 (5 bases). The CDR3 consists of 19 residues. Deletions cut 3 bases from V and 14 bases from J, with 37 bases between. The germline gives CDR1 DFQATT, CDR2 SNEGSKA (reference sequence). The CDR3 loop reads CSARNTEVSQGEGSEVLFF. CDR3 DNA: TGCAGTGCTAGGAATACCGAAGTTTCGCAGGGAGAGGGGTCCGAGGTGCTGTTTTTT.

The rearrangement links TRBV9 to TRBJ2-1; 9 bases fit TRBD2. The CDR3 length is 15 residues. V shed 4 bases, J shed 5 bases, and the junction held 7 bases outside the gene matches. Looked up from germline, CDR1 is SGDLS and CDR2 is YYNGEE. The CDR3 spells CASSSGLARDNEQFF. The CDR3 nucleotides are TGTGCCAGCAGCTCGGGACTAGCCCGGGACAATGAGCAGTTCTTC.

The rearrangement uses TRBV2 and TRBJ2-5, with D possibly being TRBD2 (5 bases). This CDR3 contains 15 residues. The germline V and J ends were trimmed by 1 base and 6 bases, with 15 bases remaining between them. CDR1 is SNHLY, CDR2 FYNNEI, per germline. The CDR3 DNA reads TGTGCCAGCAGTGAAGAGATGGGAACTAGTCAGACCCAGTACTTC. Amino acids: CASSEEMGTSQTQYF.

Here the CDR3 DNA reads TGTGCCAGCACGTTACAGGGGGCTGAGGCCCAGTACTTC. It codes for CASTLQGAEAQYF. The J gene is TRBJ2-5, the V gene TRBV6-4, with 9 bases lining up with TRBD1. V dropped 7 bases and J dropped 9; count of bases not matched to a gene: 9. Germline V gives CDR1 MRHNA, CDR2 SNTAGT. There are 13 residues in the CDR3.

This clonotype appeared a few times. The V gene is TRBV7-3, the J gene TRBJ2-2; D call uncertain. There are 13 residues in the CDR3. Trimming took 5 bases from V and 3 from J, leaving 7 bases between them. The germline V gene encodes CDR1 SGHTA and CDR2 FQGTGA. The CDR3 nucleotides are TGTGCCAGCAGCGAGACGCACACCGGGGAGCTGTTTTTT. Translating it yields CASSETHTGELFF.

V and J are TRBV7-2 and TRBJ2-5; possibly TRBD1 for D (5 bases). Germline V gene data show CDR1 as SGHTA and CDR2 as FQGNSA. This CDR3 region has 14 residues. Between the trimmed V and J ends, which lost 3 bases and 0 bases, there was a span of 8 bases. For the CDR3, the DNA is TGTGCCAGCAGCTTGGGGCAGCACCAAGAGACCCAGTACTTC. As protein: CASSLGQHQETQYF.

This clonotype was recorded a few times. V and J are TRBV5-1 and TRBJ2-3; TRBD1 agrees at 9 bases. The germline CDR1 and CDR2 sequences are SGHRS and YFSETQ. This CDR3 comprises 15 residues. V lost 1 base and J lost 4; bases outside the gene matches: 4. The CDR3 nucleotides are TGCGCCAGCAGCTTGAGGACAGGGGAAGCAGATACGCAGTATTTT. Translating gives CASSLRTGEADTQYF.

This clonotype was picked up many times. J is TRBJ2-7 and V is TRBV15, with 15 bases lining up with TRBD2. The CDR3 is 16 residues long. The germline CDR1 and CDR2 sequences are LNHNV and YYDKDF (reference sequence). V lost 4 bases and J lost 6; bases outside the gene matches: 7. CDR3 protein: CATSTAPGLAGGEQYF. CDR3 DNA: TGTGCCACCAGCACCGCGCCGGGACTAGCGGGAGGCGAGCAGTACTTC.

The chain has TRBV20-1 and TRBJ2-2; TRBD2 agrees at 8 bases. The CDR3 runs to 12 residues. V shed 7 bases and J 7 bases; nucleotides not matched to a gene: 5. CDR1 DFQATT and CDR2 SNEGSKA come from the germline V gene (reference sequence). CDR3 DNA sequence: TGCAGTGTGGCGGGAGGTCACGGGGAGCTGTTTTTT. It translates to CSVAGGHGELFF.

The chain uses TRBV25-1 and TRBJ2-3; D is unclear. The CDR3 has 12 amino acids. V was shortened by 0 bases and J by 6 bases, with 4 bases between the two germline ends. Germline V gene lookup returns CDR1 MGHDK and CDR2 SYGVNS. CDR3 nucleotide sequence: TGTGCCAGCAGTGAATACAGGGATACGCAGTATTTT. This gives the protein CASSEYRDTQYF.